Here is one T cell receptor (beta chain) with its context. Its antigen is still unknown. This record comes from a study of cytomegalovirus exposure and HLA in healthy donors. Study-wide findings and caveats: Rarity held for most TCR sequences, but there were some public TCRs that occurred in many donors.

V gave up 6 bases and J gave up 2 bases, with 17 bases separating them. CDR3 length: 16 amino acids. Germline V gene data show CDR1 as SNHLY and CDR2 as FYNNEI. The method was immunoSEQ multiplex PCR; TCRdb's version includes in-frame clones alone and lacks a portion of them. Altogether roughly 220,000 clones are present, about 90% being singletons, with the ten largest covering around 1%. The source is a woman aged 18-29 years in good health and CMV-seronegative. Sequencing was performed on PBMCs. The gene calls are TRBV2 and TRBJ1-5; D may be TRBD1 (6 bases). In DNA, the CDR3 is TGTGCCAGCAGCCCGGGACAAAACAAGGGCAATCAGCCCCAGCATTTT. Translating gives CASSPGQNKGNQPQHF. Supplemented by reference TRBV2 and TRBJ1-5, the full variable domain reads EPEVTQTPSHQVTQMGQEVILRCVPISNHLYFYWYRQILGQKVEFLVSFYNNEISEKSEIFDDQFSVERPDGSNFTLKIRSTKLEDSAMYFCASSPGQNKGNQPQHFGDGTRLSIL.